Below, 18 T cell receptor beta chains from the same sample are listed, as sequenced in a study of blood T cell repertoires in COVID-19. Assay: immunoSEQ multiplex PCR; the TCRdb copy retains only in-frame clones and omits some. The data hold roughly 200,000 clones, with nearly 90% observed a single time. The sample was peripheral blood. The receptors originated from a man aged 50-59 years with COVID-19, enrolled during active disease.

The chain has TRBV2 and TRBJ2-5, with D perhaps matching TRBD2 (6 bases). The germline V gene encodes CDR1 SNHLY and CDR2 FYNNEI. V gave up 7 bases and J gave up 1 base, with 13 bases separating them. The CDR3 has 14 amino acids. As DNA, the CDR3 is TGTGCCAGCAATAGTCGACTAGGCCAAGAGACCCAGTACTTC. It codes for CASNSRLGQETQYF.

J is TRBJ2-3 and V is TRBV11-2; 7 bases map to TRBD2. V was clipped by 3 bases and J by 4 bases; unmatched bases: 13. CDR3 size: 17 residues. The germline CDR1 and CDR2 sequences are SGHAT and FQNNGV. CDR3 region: CASSFIVGGRRADTQYF. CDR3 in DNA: TGTGCCAGCAGCTTTATAGTCGGGGGGAGGAGGGCAGATACGCAGTATTTT. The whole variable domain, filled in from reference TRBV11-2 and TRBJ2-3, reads EAGVAQSPRYKIIEKRQSVAFWCNPISGHATLYWYQQILGQGPKLLIQFQNNGVVDDSQLPKDRFSAERLKGVDSTLKIQPAKLEDSAVYLCASSFIVGGRRADTQYFGPGTRLTVL.

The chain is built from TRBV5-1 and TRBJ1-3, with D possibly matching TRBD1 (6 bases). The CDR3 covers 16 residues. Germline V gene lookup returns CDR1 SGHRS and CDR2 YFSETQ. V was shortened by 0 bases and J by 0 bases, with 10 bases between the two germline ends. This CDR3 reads CASSLVPGASGNTIYF. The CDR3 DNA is TGCGCCAGCAGCTTGGTTCCAGGGGCCTCTGGAAACACCATATATTTT.

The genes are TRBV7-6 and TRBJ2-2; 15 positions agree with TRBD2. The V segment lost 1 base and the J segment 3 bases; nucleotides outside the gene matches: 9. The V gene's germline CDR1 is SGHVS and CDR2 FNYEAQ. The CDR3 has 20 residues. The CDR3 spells CASSLGPGLAGGRHTGELFF. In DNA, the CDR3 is TGTGCCAGCAGCTTAGGCCCGGGACTAGCGGGAGGCCGGCACACCGGGGAGCTGTTTTTT.

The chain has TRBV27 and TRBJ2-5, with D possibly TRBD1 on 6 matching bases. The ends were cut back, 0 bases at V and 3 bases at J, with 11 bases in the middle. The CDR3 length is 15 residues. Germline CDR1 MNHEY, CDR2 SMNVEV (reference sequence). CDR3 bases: TGTGCCAGCAGTTTATCGAGAAGGACAGAAGAGACCCAGTACTTC. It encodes CASSLSRRTEETQYF.

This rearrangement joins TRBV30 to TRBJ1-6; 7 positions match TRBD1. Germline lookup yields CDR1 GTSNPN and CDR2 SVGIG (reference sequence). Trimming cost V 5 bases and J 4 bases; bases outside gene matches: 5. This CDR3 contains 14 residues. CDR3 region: CAWWGQRYNSPLHF. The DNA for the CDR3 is TGTGCCTGGTGGGGACAGCGGTATAATTCACCCCTCCACTTT.

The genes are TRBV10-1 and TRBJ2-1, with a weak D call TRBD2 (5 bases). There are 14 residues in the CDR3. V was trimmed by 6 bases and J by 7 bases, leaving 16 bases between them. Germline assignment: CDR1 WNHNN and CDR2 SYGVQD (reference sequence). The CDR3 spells CASSQLVGGNEQFF. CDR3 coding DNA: TGCGCCAGCAGCCAACTAGTAGGTGGTAATGAGCAGTTCTTC.

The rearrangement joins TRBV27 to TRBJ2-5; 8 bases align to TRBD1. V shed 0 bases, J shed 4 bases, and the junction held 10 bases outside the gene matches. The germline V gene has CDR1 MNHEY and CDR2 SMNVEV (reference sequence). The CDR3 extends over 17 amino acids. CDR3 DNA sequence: TGTGCCAGCAGTTTATCTCGCGTTGGACAGGGTGGAGAGACCCAGTACTTC. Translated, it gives CASSLSRVGQGGETQYF.

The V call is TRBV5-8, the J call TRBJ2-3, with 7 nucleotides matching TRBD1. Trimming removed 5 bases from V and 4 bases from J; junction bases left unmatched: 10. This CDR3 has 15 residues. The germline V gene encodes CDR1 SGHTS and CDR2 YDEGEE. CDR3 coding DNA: TGTGCCAGCAGACAACGACAGGGTGGGGCAGATACGCAGTATTTT. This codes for CASRQRQGGADTQYF.

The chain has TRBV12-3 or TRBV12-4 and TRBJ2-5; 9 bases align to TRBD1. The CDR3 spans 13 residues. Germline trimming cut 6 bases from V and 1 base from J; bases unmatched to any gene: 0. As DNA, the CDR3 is TGTGCCAGCAGACAGGGGGCCCAAGAGACCCAGTACTTC. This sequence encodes CASRQGAQETQYF.

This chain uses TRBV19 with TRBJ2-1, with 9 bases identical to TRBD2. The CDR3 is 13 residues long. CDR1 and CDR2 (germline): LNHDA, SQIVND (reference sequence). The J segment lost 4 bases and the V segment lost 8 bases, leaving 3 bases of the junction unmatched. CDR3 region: CASSSGRYNEQFF. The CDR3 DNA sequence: TGTGCCAGTTCGAGCGGGAGGTACAATGAGCAGTTCTTC.

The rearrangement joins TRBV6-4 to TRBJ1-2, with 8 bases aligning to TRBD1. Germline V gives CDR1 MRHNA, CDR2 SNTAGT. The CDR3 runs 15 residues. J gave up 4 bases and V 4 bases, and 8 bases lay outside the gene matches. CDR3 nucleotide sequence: TGTGCCAGCAGTGCCGAGCATGGACAGGGCTATGGCTACACCTTC. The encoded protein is CASSAEHGQGYGYTF.

CDR3 region: CASSSGEGQSYSNQPQHF. In DNA form, the CDR3 reads TGTGCCAGCAGCTCCGGCGAGGGACAGAGTTATAGCAATCAGCCCCAGCATTTT. J is TRBJ1-5 and V is TRBV11-2; 7 positions match TRBD1. CDR3 length: 18 amino acids. The germline V gene has CDR1 SGHAT and CDR2 FQNNGV. The V segment lost 4 bases and the J segment 0 bases; nucleotides outside the gene matches: 12.

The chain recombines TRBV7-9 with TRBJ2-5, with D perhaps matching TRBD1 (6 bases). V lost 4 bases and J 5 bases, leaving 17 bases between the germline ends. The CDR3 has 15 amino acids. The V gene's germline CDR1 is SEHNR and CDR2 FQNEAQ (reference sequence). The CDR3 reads CASSSGTPTRETQYF. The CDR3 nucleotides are TGTGCCAGCAGCTCCGGGACACCGACGAGGGAGACCCAGTACTTC. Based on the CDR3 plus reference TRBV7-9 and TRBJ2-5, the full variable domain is DTGVSQNPRHKITKRGQNVTFRCDPISEHNRLYWYRQTLGQGPEFLTYFQNEAQLEKSRLLSDRFSAERPKGSFSTLEIQRTEQGDSAMYLCASSSGTPTRETQYFGPGTRLLVL.

The CDR3 reads CASSVGQTRGGGYTF. CDR3 sequence (DNA): TGTGCCAGCAGCGTGGGACAGACCCGCGGTGGTGGCTACACCTTC. The chain couples TRBV6-5 to TRBJ1-2; TRBD1 matches 7 bases. The length of the CDR3 is 15 residues. Germline V gene sequence: CDR1 MNHEY, CDR2 SVGAGI. The trim removed 6 bases at V and 7 bases at J, leaving 14 bases unmatched.

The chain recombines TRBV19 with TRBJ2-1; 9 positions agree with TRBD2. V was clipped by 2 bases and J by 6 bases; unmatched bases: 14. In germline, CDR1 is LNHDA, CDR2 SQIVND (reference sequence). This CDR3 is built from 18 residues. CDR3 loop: CASSIQYPGLAFRNEQFF. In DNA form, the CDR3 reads TGTGCCAGTAGTATACAATACCCGGGACTAGCTTTTCGCAATGAGCAGTTCTTC.

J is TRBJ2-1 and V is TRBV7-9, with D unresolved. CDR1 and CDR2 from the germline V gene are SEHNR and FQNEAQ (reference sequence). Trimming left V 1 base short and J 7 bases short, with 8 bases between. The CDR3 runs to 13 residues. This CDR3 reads CASSLEAENEQFF. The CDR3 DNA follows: TGTGCCAGCAGCTTAGAAGCTGAGAATGAGCAGTTCTTC.

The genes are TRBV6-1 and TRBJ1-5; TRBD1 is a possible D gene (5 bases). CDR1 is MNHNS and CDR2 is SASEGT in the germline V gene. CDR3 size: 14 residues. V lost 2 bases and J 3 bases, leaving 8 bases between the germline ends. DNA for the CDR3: TGTGCCAGCAGTGAATGGACACTCAATCAGCCCCAGCATTTT. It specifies CASSEWTLNQPQHF.